Following are 30 T cell receptor beta chains from one sample sequenced in a study of blood T cell repertoires in COVID-19 (dated by TCRdb to between 2020 and 2021). Libraries were built with the immunoSEQ multiplex PCR assay. TCRdb carries this immuneACCESS record with in-frame sequences only. Its versions omit some clonotypes, under half of them owing to an unresolved V gene in the studies checked, with the rest unexplained. The sample data list 200,000 or so clones, and approximately 90% of these were observed just once. The leading ten clones occupy 2% to 2.5% of the sample. The sample consisted of peripheral blood. These TCRs come from a man aged 65-85 years with active or convalescent COVID-19.

The CDR3 region has the DNA TGTGCCAGCAGCCAAGCGTCCGGGGTCGGCGGCTACACCTTC. Residues: CASSQASGVGGYTF. The chain joins TRBV3-1 (or the pseudogene TRBV3-2) to TRBJ1-2; no clear D. Looked up from germline, CDR1 is LGHDT and CDR2 is YNNKEL (reference sequence). The ends were cut back, 1 base at V and 8 bases at J, with 14 bases in the middle. CDR3 length: 14 amino acids.

This chain uses TRBV11-2 with TRBJ2-7, with 8 bases that match TRBD1. In germline, CDR1 is SGHAT, CDR2 FQNNGV. The V and J ends lost 4 bases and 0 bases, in that order; junction bases with no gene match: 8. The CDR3 extends over 16 amino acids. CDR3 nucleotide sequence: TGTGCCAGCAGCTCCAGGACAGGGCATAGCTCCTACGAGCAGTACTTC. Protein: CASSSRTGHSSYEQYF.

This chain links TRBV6-2 or TRBV6-3 with TRBJ2-7; 7 bases map to TRBD1. The CDR3 length is 17 residues. CDR1 is MNHEY and CDR2 is SVGEGT in the germline V gene. Trimming removed 0 bases from V and 3 bases from J; junction bases left unmatched: 11. Here the CDR3 reads CASSYSTTQGPDYEQYF. CDR3 DNA: TGTGCCAGCAGTTACTCCACCACACAGGGGCCCGACTACGAGCAGTACTTC.

The chain joins TRBV11-2 to TRBJ1-6; D gene uncertain. CDR1 and CDR2 from the germline V gene are SGHAT and FQNNGV. The CDR3 contains 17 residues. Trimming removed 1 base at V and 8 bases at J, with 18 bases between. CDR3 sequence: CASSLGGPWGRDSPLHF. DNA of the CDR3: TGTGCCAGCAGCTTAGGAGGGCCGTGGGGTAGGGATTCACCCCTCCACTTT. Complete variable domain (other parts from reference TRBV11-2 and TRBJ1-6): EAGVAQSPRYKIIEKRQSVAFWCNPISGHATLYWYQQILGQGPKLLIQFQNNGVVDDSQLPKDRFSAERLKGVDSTLKIQPAKLEDSAVYLCASSLGGPWGRDSPLHFGNGTRLTVT.

The chain uses TRBV9 and TRBJ1-3; TRBD1 might be the D (5 bases). Germline CDR1 is SGDLS and CDR2 is YYNGEE. There are 16 residues in the CDR3. Trimming left V 4 bases short and J 0 bases short, with 14 bases between. The CDR3 DNA follows: TGTGCCAGCAGCCCAGAGAGCAGGGTCTCTGGAAACACCATATATTTT. It is translated as CASSPESRVSGNTIYF.

The genes are TRBV27 and TRBJ2-4; D possibly corresponds to TRBD1 (5 bases). V gave up 9 bases and J gave up 7 bases, with 16 bases separating them. The CDR3 loop spans 13 amino acids. Germline loops: CDR1 MNHEY, CDR2 SMNVEV (reference sequence). The CDR3 DNA reads TGTGCCAGTTCCAACGGACCAGGGAACATTCAGTACTTC. It encodes CASSNGPGNIQYF.

As regards this clone: Other nucleotide sequences in the sample specify the same CDR3. The chain employs TRBV24-1 and TRBJ2-1, with 10 bases that match TRBD2. Germline lookup yields CDR1 KGHDR and CDR2 SFDVKD. V lost 4 bases, J lost 4 bases, and 6 bases stayed unmatched. CDR3 length: 16 residues. The CDR3 sequence is CATSDPGTSAYNEQFF. CDR3 nucleotide sequence: TGTGCCACCAGTGACCCTGGGACTAGCGCGTACAATGAGCAGTTCTTC.

The CDR3 DNA sequence: TGTGCCAGCAGCACCGACATCTCTGGAAACACCATATATTTT. It yields the protein CASSTDISGNTIYF. The V and J genes are TRBV11-2 and TRBJ1-3, with D unclear. With 5 bases removed from V and 0 bases from J, the gap between germline ends came to 8 bases. Germline V gene lookup returns CDR1 SGHAT and CDR2 FQNNGV. The CDR3 is 14 amino acids.

The V and J genes are TRBV7-8 and TRBJ2-5; 7 bases align to TRBD2. The junction had 11 bases not matched to a gene; V was cut back by 5 bases and J by 5 bases. The germline V gene encodes CDR1 SGHVS and CDR2 FQNEAQ. The CDR3 covers 15 residues. The DNA of the CDR3 is TGTGCCAGCAGCCCACGAAAGCGGGGAGGGGAGACCCAGTACTTC. Translating gives CASSPRKRGGETQYF.

This chain's CDR3 is CASSFDRGSPLHF. DNA for the CDR3: TGTGCCAGCAGTTTTGACCGCGGTTCACCCCTCCACTTT. The chain recombines TRBV6-2 or TRBV6-3 with TRBJ1-6, with D unclear. V was cut by 4 bases and J by 9 bases, with 10 bases left in between. The CDR3 extends over 13 amino acids. In germline, CDR1 is MNHEY, CDR2 SVGEGT.

The V gene is TRBV13, the J gene TRBJ1-6; a weak D match, TRBD1 (5 bases). V was trimmed by 3 bases and J by 6 bases, leaving 21 bases between them. This CDR3 has 18 residues. The germline V gene encodes CDR1 PRHDT and CDR2 FYEKMQ (reference sequence). Written as DNA, the CDR3 is TGTGCCAGCAGCTTCACAATGCTCGGGACTCTTGGTAATTCACCCCTCCACTTT. It encodes CASSFTMLGTLGNSPLHF.

The chain has TRBV6-5 and TRBJ1-1; weak D call: TRBD1 (6 bases). There are 13 residues in the CDR3. V lost 6 bases and J 6 bases, leaving 14 bases between the germline ends. From germline, CDR1 is MNHEY and CDR2 SVGAGI. The CDR3 sequence is CASSPGQSAEAFF. In nucleotides, the CDR3 is TGTGCCAGCAGCCCCGGACAGTCCGCTGAAGCTTTCTTT.

V gene TRBV7-2 combines with J gene TRBJ2-7; tentative D call: TRBD2 (5 bases). CDR1 SGHTA and CDR2 FQGNSA come from the germline V gene. Trimming pared 4 bases from V and 0 bases from J, leaving 13 bases between. The CDR3 consists of 15 residues. The CDR3, as DNA: TGTGCCAGCAGCTCCTCTAGTGGGAGCTCCTACGAGCAGTACTTC. Amino acids: CASSSSSGSSYEQYF.

This chain links TRBV9 with TRBJ2-1; 14 bases match TRBD2. The CDR3 is made up of 15 amino acids. Germline CDR1 and CDR2: SGDLS and YYNGEE. With V trimmed by 8 bases and J by 9 bases, 10 bases remained unmatched. The CDR3: CASNLGTSGSPEQFF. The CDR3 region has the DNA TGTGCCAGTAACCTGGGGACTAGCGGGAGTCCTGAGCAGTTCTTC.

J is TRBJ1-2 and V is TRBV19, with no clear D. Between the trimmed V and J ends, which lost 4 bases and 4 bases, there was a span of 16 bases. The germline V gene encodes CDR1 LNHDA and CDR2 SQIVND (reference sequence). The CDR3 runs 15 residues. The CDR3, as DNA: TGTGCCAGTAGTAAGGAGACTCCGAGAGGCTATGGCTACACCTTC. It is translated as CASSKETPRGYGYTF. The variable domain in full, with the rest retrieved from reference TRBV19 and TRBJ1-2, is DGGITQSPKYLFRKEGQNVTLSCEQNLNHDAMYWYRQDPGQGLRLIYYSQIVNDFQKGDIAEGYSVSREKKESFPLTVTSAQKNPTAFYLCASSKETPRGYGYTFGSGTRLTVV.

The rearrangement uses TRBV5-1 and TRBJ2-1, with TRBD2 matching over 9 bases. Trimming took 3 bases from V and 7 from J; bases not matched to a gene: 8. The germline gives CDR1 SGHRS, CDR2 YFSETQ. CDR3 length equals 15 residues. The chain's CDR3 is CASSYMAGGRNEQFF. CDR3 DNA sequence: TGCGCCAGCAGCTACATGGCGGGGGGGCGAAATGAGCAGTTCTTC.

This chain connects TRBV2 to TRBJ2-7, with 8 bases that match TRBD1. CDR1 is SNHLY, CDR2 FYNNEI, per germline. The CDR3 is 13 amino acids. With 8 bases clipped from V and 2 bases from J, the junction kept 5 bases outside the gene matches. The CDR3 spells CASAGQGPYEQYF. For the CDR3, the DNA is TGTGCCAGCGCCGGACAGGGACCCTACGAGCAGTACTTC.

This clone occurred a few times. V is TRBV5-1 and J is TRBJ2-7; weak D call: TRBD1 (6 bases). V was pared by 3 bases and J by 4 bases, with 11 bases between. The CDR3 covers 13 residues. Germline V gene sequence: CDR1 SGHRS, CDR2 YFSETQ. The CDR3: CASSSLTGYEQYF. The DNA of the CDR3 is TGCGCCAGCAGCTCCCTAACAGGGTACGAGCAGTACTTC.

This chain joins TRBV3-1 (or the pseudogene TRBV3-2) and TRBJ2-5; D ambiguous. Trimming removed 4 bases at V and 5 bases at J, with 11 bases between. Germline V gives CDR1 LGHDT, CDR2 YNNKEL (reference sequence). This CDR3 spans 13 amino acids. The CDR3 nucleotides read TGTGCCAGCAGCCTCCACAGTGGGGAGACCCAGTACTTC. Translated: CASSLHSGETQYF.

The chain has TRBV3-1 (or the pseudogene TRBV3-2) and TRBJ2-7, with 9 nucleotides matching TRBD1. V shed 4 bases and J 5 bases; nucleotides not matched to a gene: 9. Germline V gene lookup returns CDR1 LGHDT and CDR2 YNNKEL (reference sequence). The CDR3 consists of 15 residues. In nucleotides, the CDR3 is TGTGCCAGCAGCCCCTATGGGACAGGGCACAACGAGCAGTACTTC. Its translation: CASSPYGTGHNEQYF.

The V gene is TRBV5-5, the J gene TRBJ1-2; maybe TRBD1 (5 bases). Trimming took 0 bases from V and 0 from J, leaving 9 bases between them. CDR3 length: 15 amino acids. The germline CDR1 and CDR2 sequences are SGHKS and YYEKEE (reference sequence). The CDR3: CASSLGQSTNYGYTF. The CDR3 nucleotides are TGTGCCAGCAGCTTGGGACAGAGCACTAACTATGGCTACACCTTC. The complete variable domain, with remaining parts taken from reference TRBV5-5 and TRBJ1-2, reads DAGVTQSPTHLIKTRGQQVTLRCSPISGHKSVSWYQQVLGQGPQFIFQYYEKEERGRGNFPDRFSARQFPNYSSELNVNALLLGDSALYLCASSLGQSTNYGYTFGSGTRLTVV.

The chain links TRBV18 to TRBJ1-5; unclear D gene. V lost 2 bases, J lost 0 bases, and 11 bases lay in between. The V gene's germline CDR1 is KGHSH and CDR2 LQKENI. The CDR3 has 16 amino acids. This chain's CDR3 is CASSPVGEHSNQPQHF. The CDR3 DNA is TGTGCCAGCTCACCAGTTGGGGAGCATAGCAATCAGCCCCAGCATTTT.

This chain joins TRBV5-6 and TRBJ2-2; D remains ambiguous. The CDR3 covers 14 residues. V was clipped by 2 bases and J by 1 base, with 6 bases between them. The germline V gene has CDR1 SGHDT and CDR2 YYEEEE. The CDR3 DNA sequence: TGTGCCAGCAGCTTCCGGTTGAACACCGGGGAGCTGTTTTTT. Translated: CASSFRLNTGELFF.

This chain connects TRBV28 to TRBJ2-3, with D uncertain. The CDR3 runs 11 residues. The germline CDR1 and CDR2 sequences are MDHEN and SYDVKM. The V end was cut by 2 bases, the J end by 6 bases, with 3 bases between. The CDR3 DNA reads as TGTGCCAGCAGTTTACAGGATACGCAGTATTTT. Translated, it gives CASSLQDTQYF.

This clone was counted a few times. The chain links TRBV5-1 to TRBJ1-2; 12 nucleotides agree with TRBD1. Germline-derived CDR1 and CDR2 are SGHRS and YFSETQ. The CDR3 is made up of 13 amino acids. J lost 4 bases, V lost 7 bases, and 2 bases had no gene match. The CDR3: CASGTGGSYGYTF. For the CDR3, the DNA is TGCGCCAGCGGGACAGGGGGCTCCTATGGCTACACCTTC.

This clone was found once. This chain links TRBV14 with TRBJ2-5; tentatively, D is TRBD2 (5 bases). Trimming took off 4 bases at V and 5 bases at J, with 17 bases between the two ends. The CDR3 contains 15 residues. Germline CDR1 and CDR2: SGHDN and FVKESK. The CDR3 reads CASSPTLVSVETQYF. The CDR3 DNA reads as TGTGCCAGCAGCCCCACACTAGTAAGTGTGGAGACCCAGTACTTC.

The V gene is TRBV6-6, the J gene TRBJ2-7; TRBD1 aligns across 9 bases. Germline CDR1 reads MNHNY; CDR2 reads SVGAGI (reference sequence). The ends lost 5 bases at V and 0 bases at J; junction bases unmatched: 11. The CDR3 runs to 17 residues. The CDR3 DNA reads TGTGCCAGCAGTCGAGAGGGGCGGACAGGGGTCTCCTACGAGCAGTACTTC. This gives the protein CASSREGRTGVSYEQYF.

This clone was seen more than once but under ten times. This chain uses TRBV4-3 with TRBJ1-4; weak D call: TRBD1 (5 bases). The CDR3 has 15 residues. Per the germline V gene, CDR1 is LGHNA and CDR2 is YSLEER. V shed 0 bases and J shed 4 bases, with 9 bases lying between them. The CDR3 DNA reads TGCGCCAGCAGCCAAGATACAGGCCTTAATGAAAAACTGTTTTTT. This encodes CASSQDTGLNEKLFF.

In this sample, this clone turned up once. This chain connects TRBV4-3 to TRBJ1-6; 9 nucleotides match TRBD1. This CDR3 is built from 14 residues. Germline CDR1 LGHNA, CDR2 YSLEER. V dropped 5 bases and J dropped 10; count of bases not matched to a gene: 6. The DNA of the CDR3 is TGCGCCAGCAGCGTGGGACAGGGAGGATCACCCCTCCACTTT. This sequence encodes CASSVGQGGSPLHF.

The V and J genes are TRBV7-2 and TRBJ2-4; 10 positions agree with TRBD1. V shed 3 bases and J 0 bases; nucleotides not matched to a gene: 8. The CDR3 consists of 18 residues. From germline, CDR1 is SGHTA and CDR2 FQGNSA. The CDR3 nucleotides read TGTGCCAGCAGCTTGAGACAGGGGGCACCTCTAGCCAAAAACATTCAGTACTTC. Amino acids: CASSLRQGAPLAKNIQYF.